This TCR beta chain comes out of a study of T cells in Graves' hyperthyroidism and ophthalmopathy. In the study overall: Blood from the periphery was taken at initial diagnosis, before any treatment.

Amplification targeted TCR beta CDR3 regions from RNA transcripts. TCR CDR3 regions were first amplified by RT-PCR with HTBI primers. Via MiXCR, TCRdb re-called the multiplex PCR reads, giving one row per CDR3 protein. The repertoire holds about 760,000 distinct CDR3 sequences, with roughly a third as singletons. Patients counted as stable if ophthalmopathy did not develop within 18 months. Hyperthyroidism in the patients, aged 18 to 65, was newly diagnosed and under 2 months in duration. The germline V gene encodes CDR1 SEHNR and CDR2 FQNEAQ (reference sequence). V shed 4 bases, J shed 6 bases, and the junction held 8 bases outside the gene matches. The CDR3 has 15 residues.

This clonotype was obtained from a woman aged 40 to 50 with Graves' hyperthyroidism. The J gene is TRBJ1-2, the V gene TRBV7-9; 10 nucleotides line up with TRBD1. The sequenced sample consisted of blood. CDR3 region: CASSYERDRGHGYTF. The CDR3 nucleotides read TGTGCCAGCAGCTATGAGCGGGACAGGGGACATGGCTACACCTTC.